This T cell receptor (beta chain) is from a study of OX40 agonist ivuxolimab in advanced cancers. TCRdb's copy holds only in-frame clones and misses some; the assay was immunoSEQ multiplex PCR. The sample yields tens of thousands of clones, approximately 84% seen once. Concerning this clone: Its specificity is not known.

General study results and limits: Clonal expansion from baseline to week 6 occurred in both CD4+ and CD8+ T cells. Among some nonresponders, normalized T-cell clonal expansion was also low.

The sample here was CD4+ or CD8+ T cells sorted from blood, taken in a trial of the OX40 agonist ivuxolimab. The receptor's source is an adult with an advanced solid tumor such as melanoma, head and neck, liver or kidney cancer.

The CDR3 sequence is CASSLDLTETQYF. The CDR3 DNA reads as TGTGCCAGCAGCTTGGACTTAACAGAGACCCAGTACTTC. The chain employs TRBV11-3 and TRBJ2-5, with D possibly TRBD2 on 5 matching bases. The CDR3 is made up of 13 amino acids. Germline CDR1 reads SGHNT; CDR2 reads YENEEA. The V gene lost 3 bases and the J gene lost 4 bases, with 9 bases spanning the gap.